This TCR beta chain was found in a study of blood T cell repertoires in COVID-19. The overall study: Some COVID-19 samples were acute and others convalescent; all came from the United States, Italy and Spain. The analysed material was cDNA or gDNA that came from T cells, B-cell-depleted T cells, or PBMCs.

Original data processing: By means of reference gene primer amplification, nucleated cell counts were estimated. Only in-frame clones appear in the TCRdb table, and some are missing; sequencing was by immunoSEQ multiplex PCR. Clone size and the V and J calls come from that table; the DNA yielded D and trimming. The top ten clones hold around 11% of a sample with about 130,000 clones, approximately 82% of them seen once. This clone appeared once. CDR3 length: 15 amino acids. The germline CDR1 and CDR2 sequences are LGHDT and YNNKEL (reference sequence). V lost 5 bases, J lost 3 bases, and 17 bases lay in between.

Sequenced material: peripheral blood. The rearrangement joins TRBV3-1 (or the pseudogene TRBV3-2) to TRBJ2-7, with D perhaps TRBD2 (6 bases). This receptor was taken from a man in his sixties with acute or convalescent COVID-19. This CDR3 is CASSDGTAGFYEQYF. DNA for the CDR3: TGTGCCAGCAGCGATGGTACCGCGGGGTTCTACGAGCAGTACTTC.